This T cell receptor beta chain stems from a study of T cells in Graves' hyperthyroidism and ophthalmopathy. Each 10 ml fresh peripheral blood draw supplied the PBMCs. V lost 6 bases and J lost 7; bases outside the gene matches: 12. CDR1 is MDHEN and CDR2 is SYDVKM in the germline V gene. This CDR3 is 16 amino acids long. Amplification targeted TCR beta CDR3 regions from RNA transcripts. RT-PCR in the first round (using the HTBI primer set) targeted the TCR CDR3. One entry per CDR3 protein, called by TCRdb with MiXCR from the multiplex PCR reads. This sample carries 380,000 or so distinct CDR3 sequences, around 14% of them seen once, and the ten largest clones take around 24%. At least ten counts were recorded for this clonotype.

The receptor was derived from a woman in her thirties with Graves' hyperthyroidism. The sequencing sample was made of blood. This chain uses TRBV28 with TRBJ2-7; 13 nucleotides line up with TRBD2. The CDR3 DNA follows: TGTGCCAGCAGCCGCCGACTAGCGGGGGGCGCCGTGGAGCAGTACTTC. Translation: CASSRRLAGGAVEQYF.